This T cell receptor beta chain is from a study of blood T cell repertoires in COVID-19. Study-level background: COVID-19 samples, acute and convalescent, were from the United States, Italy and Spain. The analysed material was cDNA or gDNA that came from T cells, B-cell-depleted T cells, or PBMCs.

This clone was seen ten or more times. Repertoires were generated with immunoSEQ multiplex PCR, while TCRdb's copy carries only in-frame clones and drops some. The sample records 45,000 to 60,000 clones, around 80% being singletons. V shed 1 base and J shed 7 bases, with 8 bases lying between them. The germline gives CDR1 KGHSH, CDR2 LQKENI. The length of the CDR3 is 12 residues. The material sequenced was peripheral blood. This chain joins TRBV18 and TRBJ2-7; D is undetermined. This TCR was sampled from a human donor with active or convalescent COVID-19. The donor label of this sample is uncertain. The CDR3 DNA is TGTGCCAGCTCACCACGCGGTCGGGAGCAGTACTTC. Amino acid sequence: CASSPRGREQYF. The entire variable domain, with the rest obtained from reference TRBV18 and TRBJ2-7, is as follows: NAGVMQNPRHLVRRRGQEARLRCSPMKGHSHVYWYRQLPEEGLKFMVYLQKENIIDESGMPKERFSAEFPKEGPSILRIQQVVRGDSAAYFCASSPRGREQYFGPGTRLTVT.